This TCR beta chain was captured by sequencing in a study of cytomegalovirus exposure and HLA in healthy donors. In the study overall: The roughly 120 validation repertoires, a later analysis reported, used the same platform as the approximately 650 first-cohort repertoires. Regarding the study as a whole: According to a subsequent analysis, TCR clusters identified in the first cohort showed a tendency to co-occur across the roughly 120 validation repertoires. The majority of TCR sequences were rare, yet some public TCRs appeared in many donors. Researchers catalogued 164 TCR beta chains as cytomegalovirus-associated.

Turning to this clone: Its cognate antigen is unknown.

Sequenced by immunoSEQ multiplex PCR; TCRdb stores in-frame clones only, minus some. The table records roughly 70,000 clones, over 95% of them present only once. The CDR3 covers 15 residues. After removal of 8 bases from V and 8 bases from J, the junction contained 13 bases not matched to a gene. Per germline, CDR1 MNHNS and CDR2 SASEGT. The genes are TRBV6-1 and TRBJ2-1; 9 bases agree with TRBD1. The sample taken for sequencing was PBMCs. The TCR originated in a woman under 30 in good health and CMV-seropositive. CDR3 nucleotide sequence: TGTGCCAGCTCGAGAGGGACAGGGATTTCTTATGAGCAGTTCTTC. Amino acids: CASSRGTGISYEQFF.